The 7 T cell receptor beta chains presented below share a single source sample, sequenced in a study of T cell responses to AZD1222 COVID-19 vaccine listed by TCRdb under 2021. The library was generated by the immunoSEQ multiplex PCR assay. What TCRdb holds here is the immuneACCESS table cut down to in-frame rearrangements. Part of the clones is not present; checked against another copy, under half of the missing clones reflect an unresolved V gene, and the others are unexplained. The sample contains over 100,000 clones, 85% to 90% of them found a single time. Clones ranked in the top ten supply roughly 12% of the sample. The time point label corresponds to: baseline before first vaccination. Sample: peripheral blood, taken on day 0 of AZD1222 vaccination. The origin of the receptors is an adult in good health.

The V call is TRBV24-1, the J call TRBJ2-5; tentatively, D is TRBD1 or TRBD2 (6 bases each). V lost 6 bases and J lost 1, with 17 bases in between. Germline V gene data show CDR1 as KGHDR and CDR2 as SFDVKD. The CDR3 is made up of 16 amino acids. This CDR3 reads CATSNPGDNLQETQYF. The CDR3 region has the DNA TGTGCCACCAGTAACCCGGGGGACAACCTCCAAGAGACCCAGTACTTC.

CDR3 DNA: TGTGCCAGCTACCCGACAGTCAACACCGGGGAGCTGTTTTTT. This gives the protein CASYPTVNTGELFF. The chain joins TRBV18 to TRBJ2-2; D possibly corresponds to TRBD1 (5 bases). The germline V gene encodes CDR1 KGHSH and CDR2 LQKENI. V lost 7 bases, J lost 2 bases, and 11 bases lay in between. The CDR3 contains 14 residues.

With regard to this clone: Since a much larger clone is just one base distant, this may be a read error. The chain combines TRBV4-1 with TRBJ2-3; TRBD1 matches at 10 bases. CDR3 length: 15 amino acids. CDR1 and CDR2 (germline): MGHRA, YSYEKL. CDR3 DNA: TGCGTCAGCAGCCCCCATGGACAGGGGGCAGATACGCAGTATTTT. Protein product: CVSSPHGQGADTQYF.

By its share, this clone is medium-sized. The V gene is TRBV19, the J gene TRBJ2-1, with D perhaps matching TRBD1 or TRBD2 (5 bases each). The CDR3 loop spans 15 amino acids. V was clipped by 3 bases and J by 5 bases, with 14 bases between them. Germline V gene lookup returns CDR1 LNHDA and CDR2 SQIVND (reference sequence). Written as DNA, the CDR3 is TGTGCCAGTAGTATGGGGGAGACTTCAAACAATGAGCAGTTCTTC. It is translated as CASSMGETSNNEQFF.

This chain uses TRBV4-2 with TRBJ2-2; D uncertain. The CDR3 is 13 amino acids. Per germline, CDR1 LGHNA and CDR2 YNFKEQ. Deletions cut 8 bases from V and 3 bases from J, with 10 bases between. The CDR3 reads CASGRQDTGELFF. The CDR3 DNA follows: TGTGCCAGCGGTAGGCAGGACACCGGGGAGCTGTTTTTT.

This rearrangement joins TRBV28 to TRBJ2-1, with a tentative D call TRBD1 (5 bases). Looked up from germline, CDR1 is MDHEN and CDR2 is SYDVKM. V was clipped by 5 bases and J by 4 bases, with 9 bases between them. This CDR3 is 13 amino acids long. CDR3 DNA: TGTGCCAGCAGTCCCGACAGTTACAATGAGCAGTTCTTC. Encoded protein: CASSPDSYNEQFF.

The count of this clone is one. The CDR3 sequence is CAISYDWSTEAFF. DNA for the CDR3: TGTGCCATCAGCTATGACTGGAGCACTGAAGCTTTCTTT. The V gene is TRBV10-3, the J gene TRBJ1-1; D is uncertain. Germline CDR1 and CDR2: ENHRY and SYGVKD. V dropped 6 bases and J dropped 4 bases, with 12 bases sitting between them. The CDR3 is 13 amino acids.